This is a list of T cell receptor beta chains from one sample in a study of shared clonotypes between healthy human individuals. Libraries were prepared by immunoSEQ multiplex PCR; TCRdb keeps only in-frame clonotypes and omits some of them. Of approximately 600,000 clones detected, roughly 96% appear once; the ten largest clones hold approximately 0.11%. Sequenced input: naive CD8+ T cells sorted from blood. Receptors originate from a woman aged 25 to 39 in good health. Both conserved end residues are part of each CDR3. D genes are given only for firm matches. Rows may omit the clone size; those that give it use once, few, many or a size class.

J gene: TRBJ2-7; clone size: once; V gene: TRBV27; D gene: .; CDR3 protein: CASSLLPHQSYEQYF; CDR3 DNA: TGTGCCAGCAGTTTACTACCCCACCAGAGCTACGAGCAGTACTTC
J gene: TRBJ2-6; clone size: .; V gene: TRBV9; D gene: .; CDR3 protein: CASSATRQRPLNFNVLTF; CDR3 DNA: TGTGCCAGCAGCGCCACTCGACAGCGGCCCCTAAACTTCAACGTCCTGACTTTC
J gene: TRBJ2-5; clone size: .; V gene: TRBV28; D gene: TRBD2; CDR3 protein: CASSLFLIGPSGSPETQYF; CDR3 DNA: TGTGCCAGCAGTTTATTCCTTATAGGTCCTAGCGGGAGTCCGGAGACCCAGTACTTC
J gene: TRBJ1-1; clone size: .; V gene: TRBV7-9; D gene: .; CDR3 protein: CASSLTGWVNTEAFF; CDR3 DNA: TGTGCCAGCAGCTTAACCGGCTGGGTGAACACTGAAGCTTTCTTT
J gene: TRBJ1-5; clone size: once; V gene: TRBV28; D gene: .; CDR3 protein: CASSILGHYNQPQHF; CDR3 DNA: TGTGCCAGCAGTATACTCGGACATTACAATCAGCCCCAGCATTTT
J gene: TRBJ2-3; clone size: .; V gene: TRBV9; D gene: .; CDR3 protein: CASSGGSTDTQYF; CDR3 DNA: TGTGCCAGCAGCGGCGGGAGCACAGATACGCAGTATTTT
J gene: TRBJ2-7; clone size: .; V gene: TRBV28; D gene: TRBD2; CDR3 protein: CASSFGGSSYEQYF; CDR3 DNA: TGTGCCAGCAGTTTCGGGGGGAGCTCCTACGAGCAGTACTTC
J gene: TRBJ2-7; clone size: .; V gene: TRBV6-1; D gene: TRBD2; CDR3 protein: CASSEGTLPGLVYEQYF; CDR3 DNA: TGTGCCAGCAGTGAAGGGACATTACCGGGACTAGTCTACGAGCAGTACTTC
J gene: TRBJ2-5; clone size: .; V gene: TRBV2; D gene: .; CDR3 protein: CASSVVVASPETQYF; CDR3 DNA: TGTGCCAGCAGTGTGGTAGTAGCTTCTCCGGAGACCCAGTACTTC
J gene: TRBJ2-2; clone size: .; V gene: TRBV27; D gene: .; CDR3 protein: CASSSLREAQGGELFF; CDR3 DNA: TGTGCCAGCAGCTCCCTGAGGGAGGCCCAGGGCGGGGAGCTGTTTTTT
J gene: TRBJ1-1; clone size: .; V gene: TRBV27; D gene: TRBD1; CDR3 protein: CASITTGGMNTEAFF; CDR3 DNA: TGTGCCAGCATCACGACAGGGGGAATGAACACTGAAGCTTTCTTT
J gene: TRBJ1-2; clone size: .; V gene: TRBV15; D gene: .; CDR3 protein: CATSRGVLANYGYTF; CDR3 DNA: TGTGCCACCAGCAGAGGGGTTTTAGCTAACTATGGCTACACCTTC
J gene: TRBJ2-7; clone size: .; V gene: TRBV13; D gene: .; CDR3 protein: CASSPPLSSYEQYF; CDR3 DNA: TGTGCCAGCAGCCCCCCCTTAAGCTCCTACGAGCAGTACTTC
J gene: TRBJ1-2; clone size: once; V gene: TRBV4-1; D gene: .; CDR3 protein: CASSQEAEGANYGYTF; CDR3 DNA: TGCGCCAGCAGCCAAGAAGCGGAGGGAGCTAACTATGGCTACACCTTC
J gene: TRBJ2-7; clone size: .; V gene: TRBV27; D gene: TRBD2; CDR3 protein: CASSFSGGYEQYF; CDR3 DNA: TGTGCCAGCAGTTTTTCGGGGGGCTACGAGCAGTACTTC
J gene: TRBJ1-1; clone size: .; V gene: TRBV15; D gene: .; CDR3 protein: CATSRGSEGMNTEAFF; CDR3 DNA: TGTGCCACCAGCAGAGGTTCGGAGGGGATGAACACTGAAGCTTTCTTT
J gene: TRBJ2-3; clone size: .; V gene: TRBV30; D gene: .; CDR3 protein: CAWSPSQGFTDTQYF; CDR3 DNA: TGTGCCTGGAGTCCTTCTCAGGGGTTCACAGATACGCAGTATTTT
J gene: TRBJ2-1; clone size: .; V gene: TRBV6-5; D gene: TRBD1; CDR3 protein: CASRTGTGIDNEQFF; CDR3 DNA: TGTGCCAGCAGAACCGGGACAGGGATCGACAATGAGCAGTTCTTC
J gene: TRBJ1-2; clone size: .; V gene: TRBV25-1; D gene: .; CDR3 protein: CASSDAGGSGYTF; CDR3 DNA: TGTGCCAGCAGTGACGCGGGGGGCTCTGGCTACACCTTC
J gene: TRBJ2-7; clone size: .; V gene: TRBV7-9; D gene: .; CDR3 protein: CASSPPGTYEQYF; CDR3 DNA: TGTGCCAGCAGCCCGCCCGGGACCTACGAGCAGTACTTC
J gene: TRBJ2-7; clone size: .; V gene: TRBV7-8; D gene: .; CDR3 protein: CASSDVGYEQYF; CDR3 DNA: TGTGCCAGCAGCGACGTCGGCTACGAGCAGTACTTC
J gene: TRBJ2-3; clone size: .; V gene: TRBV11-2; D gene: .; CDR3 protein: CASSLTLANTDTQYF; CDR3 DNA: TGTGCCAGCAGCTTAACCCTAGCGAACACAGATACGCAGTATTTT
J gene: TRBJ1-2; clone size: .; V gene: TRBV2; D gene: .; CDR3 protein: CASSDRDVPHYGYTF; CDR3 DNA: TGTGCCAGCAGTGACCGAGACGTACCCCATTATGGCTACACCTTC
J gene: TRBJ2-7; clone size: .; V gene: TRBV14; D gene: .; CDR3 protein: CASSPGGYYEQYF; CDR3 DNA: TGTGCCAGCAGCCCAGGGGGGTACTACGAGCAGTACTTC
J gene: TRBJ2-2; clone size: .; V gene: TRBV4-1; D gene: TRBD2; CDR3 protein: CASSQLAGEAGELFF; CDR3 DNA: TGCGCCAGCAGCCAACTAGCGGGAGAGGCCGGGGAGCTGTTTTTT
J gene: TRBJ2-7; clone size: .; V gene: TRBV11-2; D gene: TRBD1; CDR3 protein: CASSSRDSQGPEQYF; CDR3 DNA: TGTGCCAGCAGCTCCCGGGACAGCCAAGGACCCGAGCAGTACTTC
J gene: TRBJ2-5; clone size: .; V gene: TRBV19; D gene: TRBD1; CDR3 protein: CASRDRGPKWETQYF; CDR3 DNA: TGTGCCAGCCGGGACAGGGGGCCCAAATGGGAGACCCAGTACTTC
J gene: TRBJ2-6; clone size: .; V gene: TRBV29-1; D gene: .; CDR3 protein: CSVEVWVRGAGANVLTF; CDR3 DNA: TGCAGCGTTGAGGTATGGGTCAGGGGGGCTGGGGCCAACGTCCTGACTTTC
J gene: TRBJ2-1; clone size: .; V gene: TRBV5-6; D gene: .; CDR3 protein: CASSPTGYNEQFF; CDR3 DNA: TGTGCCAGCAGTCCGACGGGATACAATGAGCAGTTCTTC
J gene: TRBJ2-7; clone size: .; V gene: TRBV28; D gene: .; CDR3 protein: CASSLSPGASIAYEQYF; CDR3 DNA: TGTGCCAGCAGTTTAAGTCCGGGAGCGTCAATCGCCTACGAGCAGTACTTC
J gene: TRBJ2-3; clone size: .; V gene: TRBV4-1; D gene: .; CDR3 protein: CASSQDTAGTSTDTQYF; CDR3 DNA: TGCGCCAGCAGCCAAGATACTGCGGGAACTAGCACAGATACGCAGTATTTT
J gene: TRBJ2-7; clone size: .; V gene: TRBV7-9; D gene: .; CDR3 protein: CASSSLGGATYEQYF; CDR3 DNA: TGTGCCAGCAGCTCTTTAGGGGGAGCGACCTACGAGCAGTACTTC
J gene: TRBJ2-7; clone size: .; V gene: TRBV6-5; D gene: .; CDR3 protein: CASSYSLTGDYEQYF; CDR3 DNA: TGTGCCAGCAGTTACTCGTTGACGGGGGATTACGAGCAGTACTTC
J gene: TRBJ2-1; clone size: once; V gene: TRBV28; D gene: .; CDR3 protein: CASRGSYNEQFF; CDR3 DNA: TGTGCCAGCAGGGGCAGCTACAATGAGCAGTTCTTC
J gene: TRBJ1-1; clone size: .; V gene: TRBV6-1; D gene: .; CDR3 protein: CASRKSGTEAFF; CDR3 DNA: TGTGCCAGCAGGAAGTCGGGGACTGAAGCTTTCTTT
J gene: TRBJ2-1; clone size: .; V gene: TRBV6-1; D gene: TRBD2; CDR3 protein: CASSLAGLYNEQFF; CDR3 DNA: TGTGCCAGCAGCTTAGCGGGCTTATACAATGAGCAGTTCTTC
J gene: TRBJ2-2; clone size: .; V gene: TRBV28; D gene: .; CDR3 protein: CASRGLNTGELFF; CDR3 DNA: TGTGCCAGCCGGGGCCTCAACACCGGGGAGCTGTTTTTT
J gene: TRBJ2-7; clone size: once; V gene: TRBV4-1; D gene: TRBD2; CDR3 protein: CASSQDQAGVTYEQYF; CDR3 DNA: TGCGCCAGCAGCCAAGATCAGGCGGGAGTGACCTACGAGCAGTACTTC
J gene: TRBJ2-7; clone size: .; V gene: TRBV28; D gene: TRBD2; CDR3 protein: CASSLWASGSGYEQYF; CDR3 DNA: TGTGCCAGCAGTTTATGGGCTAGCGGGAGTGGCTACGAGCAGTACTTC
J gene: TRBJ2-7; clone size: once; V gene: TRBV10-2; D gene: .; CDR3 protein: CASSESIRGPYEQYF; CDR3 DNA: TGCGCCAGCAGTGAGTCGATTAGGGGACCCTACGAGCAGTACTTC
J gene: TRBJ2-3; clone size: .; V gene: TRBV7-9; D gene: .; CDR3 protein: CASSSRGDTQYF; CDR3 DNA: TGTGCCAGCAGCTCAAGAGGGGATACGCAGTATTTT
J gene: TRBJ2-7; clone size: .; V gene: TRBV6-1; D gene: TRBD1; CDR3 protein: CASSETGTYEQYF; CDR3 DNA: TGTGCCAGCAGTGAGACAGGGACCTACGAGCAGTACTTC
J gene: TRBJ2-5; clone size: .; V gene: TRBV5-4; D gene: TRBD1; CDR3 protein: CASSPDRVETQYF; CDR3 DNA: TGTGCCAGCAGCCCGGACAGGGTCGAGACCCAGTACTTC
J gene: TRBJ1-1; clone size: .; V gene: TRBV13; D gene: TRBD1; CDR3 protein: CASSLGPGTGNTEAFF; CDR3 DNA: TGTGCCAGCAGCTTAGGCCCGGGGACAGGGAACACTGAAGCTTTCTTT
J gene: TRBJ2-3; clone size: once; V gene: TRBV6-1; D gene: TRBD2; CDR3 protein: CASSEISVTGGSFTDTQYF; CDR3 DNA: TGTGCCAGCAGTGAAATCTCTGTAACGGGCGGGAGTTTCACAGATACGCAGTATTTT
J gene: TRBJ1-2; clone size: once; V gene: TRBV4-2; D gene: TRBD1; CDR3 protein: CASSQGDSNYGYTF; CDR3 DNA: TGTGCCAGCAGCCAAGGGGACAGTAACTATGGCTACACCTTC
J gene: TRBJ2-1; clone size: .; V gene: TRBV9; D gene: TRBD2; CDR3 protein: CASSVEGLANNEQFF; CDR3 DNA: TGTGCCAGCAGCGTAGAGGGACTAGCTAACAATGAGCAGTTCTTC
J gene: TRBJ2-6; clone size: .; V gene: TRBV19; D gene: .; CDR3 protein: CASNFFRSMHSGANVLTF; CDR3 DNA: TGTGCCAGTAATTTCTTCCGAAGCATGCACTCTGGGGCCAACGTCCTGACTTTC
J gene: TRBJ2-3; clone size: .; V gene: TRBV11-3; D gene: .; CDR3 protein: CASRPYRLVPGTDTQYF; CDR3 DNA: TGTGCCAGCAGGCCATACAGACTAGTCCCCGGCACAGATACGCAGTATTTT
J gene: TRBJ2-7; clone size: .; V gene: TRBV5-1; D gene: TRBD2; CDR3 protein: CASSELRSGGEAYEQYF; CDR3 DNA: TGCGCCAGCAGCGAACTAAGGTCGGGGGGTGAGGCCTACGAGCAGTACTTC
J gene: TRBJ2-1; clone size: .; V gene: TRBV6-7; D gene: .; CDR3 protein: CASIPRRQDSTWAYNEQFF; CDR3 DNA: TGTGCCAGTATCCCAAGGCGGCAGGACTCGACTTGGGCTTACAATGAGCAGTTCTTC
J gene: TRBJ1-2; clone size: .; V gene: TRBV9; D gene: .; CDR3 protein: CASSVGTENYTF; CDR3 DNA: TGTGCCAGCAGCGTAGGGACAGAGAACTACACCTTC
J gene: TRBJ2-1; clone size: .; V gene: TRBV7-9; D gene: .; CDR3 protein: CASSFPGRDEQFF; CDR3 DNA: TGTGCCAGCAGCTTTCCGGGTCGCGATGAGCAGTTCTTC
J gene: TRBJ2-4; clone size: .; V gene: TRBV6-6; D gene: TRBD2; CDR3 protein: CASSLGGSQNIQYF; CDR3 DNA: TGTGCCAGCAGTTTGGGCGGGAGCCAAAACATTCAGTACTTC
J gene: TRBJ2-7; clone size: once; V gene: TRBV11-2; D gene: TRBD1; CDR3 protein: CASSKSGTGVHEQYF; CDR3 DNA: TGTGCCAGCAGCAAGTCCGGGACAGGAGTCCACGAGCAGTACTTC